One sample yielded the 11 T cell receptor beta chains listed below, sequenced in a study of T cells in Graves' hyperthyroidism and ophthalmopathy. What was amplified from RNA transcripts were TCR beta CDR3 regions. An initial round of RT-PCR targeting the TCR CDR3 relied on the HTBI primer set. TCRdb called the multiplex PCR reads again in MiXCR, with one record for every CDR3 protein. The data contain about 46,000 distinct CDR3 sequences, 45% to 50% of them seen just once; the ten biggest clones take up roughly a third. The source material was peripheral blood or thyroid tissue (not recorded which). Every receptor here comes from a woman aged 50 to 65 with Graves' hyperthyroidism.

This clonotype has a count of ten or more. The chain employs TRBV20-1 and TRBJ1-5; 8 positions match TRBD1. With 6 bases clipped from V and 11 bases from J, the junction kept 12 bases outside the gene matches. Per germline, CDR1 DFQATT and CDR2 SNEGSKA (reference sequence). CDR3 size: 13 residues. This chain's CDR3 is CSANRGGLGTQHF. The CDR3 coding sequence is TGCAGTGCAAACAGGGGGGGTCTGGGGACCCAGCATTTT.

This rearrangement joins TRBV20-1 to TRBJ2-7, with no clear D. The CDR3 length is 12 residues. Germline V CDR1 and CDR2: DFQATT, SNEGSKA (reference sequence). The V and J ends lost 4 bases and 3 bases respectively, with 10 bases between them. DNA for the CDR3: TGCAGTGCTAAGGGTACTATCTACGAGCAGTACTTC. Its translation: CSAKGTIYEQYF.

This clonotype has a count of ten or more. The V call is TRBV19, the J call TRBJ1-3, with D unresolved. Trimming removed 5 bases at V and 0 bases at J, with 17 bases between. Germline CDR1 and CDR2: LNHDA and SQIVND (reference sequence). The CDR3 spans 17 residues. CDR3 DNA: TGTGCCAGTAGTCCCGGCAGTCAGCGAAACTCTGGAAACACCATATATTTT. Amino acids: CASSPGSQRNSGNTIYF.

The J gene is TRBJ2-7, the V gene TRBV6-5, with 15 bases matching TRBD2. Losses at the gene ends were 2 bases for V and 2 bases for J; bases not matched to a gene: 7. This CDR3 region has 18 residues. Germline values: CDR1 MNHEY, CDR2 SVGAGI. The CDR3 region is CASSYGLAGGPRTYEQYF. In DNA, the CDR3 is TGTGCCAGCAGTTACGGACTAGCGGGAGGGCCAAGAACCTACGAGCAGTACTTC.

The gene calls are TRBV20-1 and TRBJ2-5; 8 bases align to TRBD1. The J segment lost 5 bases and the V segment lost 8 bases, leaving 10 bases of the junction unmatched. The CDR3 has 13 amino acids. From germline, CDR1 is DFQATT and CDR2 SNEGSKA (reference sequence). The CDR3 reads CSPTQGAGETQYF. The CDR3 nucleotides read TGCAGTCCCACTCAGGGGGCTGGGGAGACCCAGTACTTC.

This clonotype has just a few counts. This rearrangement joins TRBV7-6 to TRBJ2-7; tentative D call: TRBD1 (5 bases). V was shortened by 5 bases and J by 1 base, with 15 bases between the two germline ends. The CDR3 has 15 amino acids. Germline lookup yields CDR1 SGHVS and CDR2 FNYEAQ. This CDR3 is CASSDPQGSSYEQYF. Here the CDR3 DNA reads TGTGCCAGCAGCGATCCCCAGGGCAGTTCCTACGAGCAGTACTTC.

This rearrangement joins TRBV7-9 to TRBJ2-5; 11 positions match TRBD2. The CDR3 is made up of 17 amino acids. Germline-derived CDR1 and CDR2 are SEHNR and FQNEAQ (reference sequence). The J segment lost 4 bases and the V segment lost 6 bases, leaving 13 bases of the junction unmatched. CDR3 nucleotides: TGTGCCAGCAGGCTTATAGCGGGGCTAGCGGGAGGAGAGACCCAGTACTTC. Translated: CASRLIAGLAGGETQYF.

This clonotype was recorded many times. The rearrangement links TRBV7-9 to TRBJ2-7; D may be TRBD2 (6 bases). CDR1 is SEHNR and CDR2 is FQNEAQ in the germline V gene (reference sequence). Deletions cut 10 bases from V and 7 bases from J, with 17 bases between. The CDR3 contains 12 residues. CDR3 in DNA: TGTGCCACCTTCGGGGGAGTGGGGGAGCAGTACTTC. Encoded protein: CATFGGVGEQYF. Filled out from reference TRBV7-9 and TRBJ2-7, the complete variable domain reads DTGVSQNPRHKITKRGQNVTFRCDPISEHNRLYWYRQTLGQGPEFLTYFQNEAQLEKSRLLSDRFSAERPKGSFSTLEIQRTEQGDSAMYLCATFGGVGEQYFGPGTRLTVT.

The V and J genes are TRBV29-1 and TRBJ1-2; possibly TRBD1 for D (5 bases). V lost 8 bases and J 4 bases, leaving 14 bases between the germline ends. Germline values: CDR1 SQVTM, CDR2 ANQGSEA. The CDR3 length is 12 residues. CDR3 sequence (DNA): TGCAGCATACCGGGACGGAGCTATGGCTACACCTTC. It yields the protein CSIPGRSYGYTF.

The chain employs TRBV20-1 and TRBJ1-6; the D is unclear. The CDR3 extends over 17 amino acids. V shed 3 bases and J shed 0 bases, with 15 bases lying between them. CDR1 DFQATT and CDR2 SNEGSKA come from the germline V gene (reference sequence). The CDR3 DNA follows: TGCAGTGCTAGGGATACTCTACGGAGCTCCTATAATTCACCCCTCCACTTT. Its translation: CSARDTLRSSYNSPLHF.

The J gene is TRBJ2-6, the V gene TRBV4-2; 11 bases are shared with TRBD1. The germline V gene has CDR1 LGHNA and CDR2 YNFKEQ. The V and J ends lost 1 base and 3 bases, in that order; junction bases with no gene match: 2. The CDR3 loop spans 17 amino acids. Here the CDR3 reads CASSQVDRGRGANVLTF. For the CDR3, the DNA is TGTGCCAGCAGCCAAGTGGACAGGGGGCGTGGGGCCAACGTCCTGACTTTC.